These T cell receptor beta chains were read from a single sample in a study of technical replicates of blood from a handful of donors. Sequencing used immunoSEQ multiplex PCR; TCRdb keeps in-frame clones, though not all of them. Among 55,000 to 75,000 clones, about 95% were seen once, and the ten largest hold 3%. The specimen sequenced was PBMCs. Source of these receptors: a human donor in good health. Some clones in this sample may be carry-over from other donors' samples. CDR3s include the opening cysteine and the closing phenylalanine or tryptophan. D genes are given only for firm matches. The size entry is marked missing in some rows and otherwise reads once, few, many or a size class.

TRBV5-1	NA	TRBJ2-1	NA	TGCGCCAGCAGCCCCGGACTGGACAATGAGCAGTTCTTC	CASSPGLDNEQFF
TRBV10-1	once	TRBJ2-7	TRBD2	TGCGCCAGCAGTGATGAACGGTCCAGCGGGGTGGGAGAGCAGTACTTC	CASSDERSSGVGEQYF
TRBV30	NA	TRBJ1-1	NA	TGTGCCTGGAGTGTACGACGGGGGACTGAAGCTTTCTTT	CAWSVRRGTEAFF
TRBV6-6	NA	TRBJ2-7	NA	TGTGCCAGCAGTTACTCTCGGGTCTACGAGCAGTACTTC	CASSYSRVYEQYF
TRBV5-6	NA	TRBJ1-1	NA	TGTGCCAGCAGCTTGTATAGTGTGTCGACTGAAGCTTTCTTT	CASSLYSVSTEAFF
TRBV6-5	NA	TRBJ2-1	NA	TGTGCCAGCATCCAACCCGGTGGCAATGAGCAGTTCTTC	CASIQPGGNEQFF
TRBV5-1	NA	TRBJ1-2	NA	TGCGCCAGCAGCTTGTCCAGGGACTATGGCTACACCTTC	CASSLSRDYGYTF
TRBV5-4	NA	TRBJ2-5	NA	TGTGCCAGCAGCTTGGCCACGCGACAGGAGACCCAGTACTTC	CASSLATRQETQYF
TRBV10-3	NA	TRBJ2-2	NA	TGTGCCATCAGCCGACAGGAGAACACCGGGGAGCTGTTTTTT	CAISRQENTGELFF
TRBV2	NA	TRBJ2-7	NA	TGTGCCAGCAGTGAACAGGGTTACGAGCAGTACTTC	CASSEQGYEQYF
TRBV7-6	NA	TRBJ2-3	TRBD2	TGTGCCAGCAGCCTAGCGGGAGCGTTCACAGATACGCAGTATTTT	CASSLAGAFTDTQYF
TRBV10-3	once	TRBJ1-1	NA	TGTGCCATCAGTGGGGGAGGGGAGGTGATGGCTGAAGCTTTCTTT	CAISGGGEVMAEAFF